This T cell receptor beta chain is drawn from a study of blood T cell repertoires in COVID-19. Study-wide context: Spain, Italy and the United States supplied samples that represented acute and convalescent COVID-19. T cells, B-cell-depleted T cells, or PBMCs provided the cDNA or gDNA that served as material.

The germline V gene encodes CDR1 SGHRS and CDR2 YFSETQ. V shed 0 bases and J shed 5 bases, with 4 bases lying between them. This CDR3 spans 12 amino acids. With regard to this clone: The sample has other DNA sequences that encode this CDR3 too.

Authors' processing steps: Quantification of nucleated cells was approximated via reference gene primer amplification. Libraries were prepared by immunoSEQ multiplex PCR; TCRdb keeps only in-frame clonotypes and omits some of them. Clone size and V and J calls were adopted from that table, with D and trimming inferred from the DNA. The top ten hold 2.1% of the sample, which has about 100,000 clones, about 88% seen once. The chain couples TRBV5-1 to TRBJ2-3, with D uncertain. The receptor was derived from a human donor in a cohort sampled during active COVID-19. Material: peripheral blood. Here the CDR3 reads CASSLAGDTQYF. CDR3 in DNA: TGCGCCAGCAGCTTGGCCGGAGATACGCAGTATTTT.